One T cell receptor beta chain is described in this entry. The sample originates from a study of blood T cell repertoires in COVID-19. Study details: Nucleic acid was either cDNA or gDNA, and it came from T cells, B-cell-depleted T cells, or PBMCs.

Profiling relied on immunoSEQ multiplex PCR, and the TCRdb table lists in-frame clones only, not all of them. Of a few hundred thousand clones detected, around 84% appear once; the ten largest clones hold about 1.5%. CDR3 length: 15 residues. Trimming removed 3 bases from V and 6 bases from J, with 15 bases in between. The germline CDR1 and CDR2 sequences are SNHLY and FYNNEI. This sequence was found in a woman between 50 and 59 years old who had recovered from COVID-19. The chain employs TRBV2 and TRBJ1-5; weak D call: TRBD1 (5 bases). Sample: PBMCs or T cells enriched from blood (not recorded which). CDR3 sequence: CASSEDTGQGQPQHF. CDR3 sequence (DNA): TGTGCCAGCAGTGAGGACACTGGCCAGGGTCAGCCCCAGCATTTT.